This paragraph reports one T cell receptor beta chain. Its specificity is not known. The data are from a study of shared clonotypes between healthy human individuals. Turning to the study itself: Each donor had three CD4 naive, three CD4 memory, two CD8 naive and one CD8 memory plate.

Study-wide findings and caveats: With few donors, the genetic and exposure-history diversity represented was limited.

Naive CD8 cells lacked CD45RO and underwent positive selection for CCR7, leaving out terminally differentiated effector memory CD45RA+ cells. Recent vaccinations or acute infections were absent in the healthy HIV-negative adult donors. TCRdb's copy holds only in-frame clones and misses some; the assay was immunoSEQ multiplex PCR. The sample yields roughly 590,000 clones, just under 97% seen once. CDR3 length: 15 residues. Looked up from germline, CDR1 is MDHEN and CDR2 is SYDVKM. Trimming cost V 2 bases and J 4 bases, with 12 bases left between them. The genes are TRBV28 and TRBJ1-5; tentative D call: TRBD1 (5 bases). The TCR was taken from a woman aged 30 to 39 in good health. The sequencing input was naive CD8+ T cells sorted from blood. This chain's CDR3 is CASSLTLDTNQPQHF. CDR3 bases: TGTGCCAGCAGTTTAACCTTGGACACAAATCAGCCCCAGCATTTT.